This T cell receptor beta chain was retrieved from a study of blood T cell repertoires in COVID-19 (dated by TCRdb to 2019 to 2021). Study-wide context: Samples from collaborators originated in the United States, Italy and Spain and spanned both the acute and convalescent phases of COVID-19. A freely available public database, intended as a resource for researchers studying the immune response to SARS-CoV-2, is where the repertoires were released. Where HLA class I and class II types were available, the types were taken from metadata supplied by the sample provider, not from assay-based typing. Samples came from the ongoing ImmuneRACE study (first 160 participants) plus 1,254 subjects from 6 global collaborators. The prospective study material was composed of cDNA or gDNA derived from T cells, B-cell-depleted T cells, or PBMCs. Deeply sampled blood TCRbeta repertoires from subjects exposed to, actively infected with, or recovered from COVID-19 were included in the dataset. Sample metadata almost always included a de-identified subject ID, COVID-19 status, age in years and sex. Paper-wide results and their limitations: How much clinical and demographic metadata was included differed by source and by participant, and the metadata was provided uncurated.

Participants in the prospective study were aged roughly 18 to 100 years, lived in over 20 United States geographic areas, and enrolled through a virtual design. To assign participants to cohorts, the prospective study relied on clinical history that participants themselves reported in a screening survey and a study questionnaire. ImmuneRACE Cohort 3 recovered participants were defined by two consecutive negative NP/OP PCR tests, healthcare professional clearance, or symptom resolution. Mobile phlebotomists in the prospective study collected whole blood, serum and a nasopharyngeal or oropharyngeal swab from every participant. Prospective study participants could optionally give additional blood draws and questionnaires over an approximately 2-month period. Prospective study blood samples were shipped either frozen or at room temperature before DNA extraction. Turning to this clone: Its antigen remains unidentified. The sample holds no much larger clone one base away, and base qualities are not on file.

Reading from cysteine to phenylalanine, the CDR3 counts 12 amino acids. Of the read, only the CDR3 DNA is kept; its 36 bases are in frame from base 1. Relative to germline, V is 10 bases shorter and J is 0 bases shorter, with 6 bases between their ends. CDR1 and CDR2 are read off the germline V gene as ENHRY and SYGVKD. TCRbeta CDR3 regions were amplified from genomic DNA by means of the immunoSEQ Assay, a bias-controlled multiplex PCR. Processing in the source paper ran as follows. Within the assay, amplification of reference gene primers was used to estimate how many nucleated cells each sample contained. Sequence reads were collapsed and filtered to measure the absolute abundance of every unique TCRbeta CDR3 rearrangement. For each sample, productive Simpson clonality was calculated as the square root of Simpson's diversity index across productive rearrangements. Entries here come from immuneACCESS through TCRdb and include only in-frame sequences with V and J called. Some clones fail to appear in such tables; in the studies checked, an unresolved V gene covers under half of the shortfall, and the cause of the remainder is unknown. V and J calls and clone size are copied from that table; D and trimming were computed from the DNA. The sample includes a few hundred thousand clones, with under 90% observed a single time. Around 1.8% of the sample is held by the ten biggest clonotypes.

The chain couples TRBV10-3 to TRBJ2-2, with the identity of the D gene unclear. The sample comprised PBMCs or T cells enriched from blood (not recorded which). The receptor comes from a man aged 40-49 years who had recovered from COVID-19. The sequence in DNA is TGTGCCAGCACAGCGAACACCGGGGAGCTGTTTTTT. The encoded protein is CASTANTGELFF.